This T cell receptor (beta chain) was retrieved from a study of blood T cell repertoires in COVID-19 (TCRdb year 2020). About the investigation overall: Collaborator samples came from the United States, Italy and Spain and covered acute and convalescent phases of COVID-19. The prospective study material was composed of cDNA or gDNA derived from T cells, B-cell-depleted T cells, or PBMCs. The dataset comprised deeply sampled blood TCRbeta repertoires from subjects exposed to, actively infected with, or recovered from COVID-19. The repertoires were released in a freely available public database intended as a resource for research on the immune response to SARS-CoV-2. Samples were obtained from the ongoing ImmuneRACE study (first 160 participants) and from over 1,000 subjects provided by 6 global collaborators. The sample metadata nearly always contained a de-identified subject ID, COVID-19 status, age in years and sex. Where available, HLA class I and class II types were obtained from metadata supplied by the sample provider rather than from assay-based typing. The full study reports these points: The quantity of clinical and demographic metadata differed by source and by participant and was supplied without curation.

Collaborating institutions collected whole blood in K2EDTA tubes following their own protocols. For TCRbeta analysis, collaborators shipped samples as frozen whole blood, isolated PBMCs, or DNA extracted from either of those sample types. V is pared back by 5 bases and J by 7 bases, with 21 bases lying between the germline termini. CDR1 is given as MDHEN and CDR2 as SYDVKM, both from the germline V gene. Including cysteine and phenylalanine, the CDR3 has 16 amino acids. Only the CDR3 part of the read is kept: 48 bases, read in frame from the first base. TCRbeta CDR3 regions were amplified from genomic DNA by means of the immunoSEQ Assay, a bias-controlled multiplex PCR. The authors' pipeline ran thus. Nucleated cell counts per sample were estimated from amplification of reference gene primers within the assay. To quantify the absolute abundance of each unique TCRbeta CDR3 rearrangement, sequence reads were collapsed and filtered. For each sample, productive Simpson clonality was calculated as the square root of Simpson's diversity index over productive rearrangements. TCRdb stores this immuneACCESS table with in-frame sequences only. Part of the clones is absent; in the studies checked, under half of the shortfall reflects unresolved V genes, and no reason is known for the rest. V and J calls and clone size are as listed in that table; D and trimming were resolved from the DNA. The sample table contains about 160,000 clones; only one count was recorded for about 85% of them. The ten largest account for about 3.5% of the sample.

Concerning this clone: The antigen it binds to is not known. It has no much larger one-base neighbor in the sample; base qualities were not kept.

The specimen was peripheral blood. The V and J segments used are TRBV28 and TRBJ1-5; TRBD1 is possibly the D segment (6 matching bases). This clonotype originated in a human donor with acute or convalescent COVID-19. The donor label of this sample is uncertain. The CDR3 has the sequence CASSRTGGGLRQPQHF. Here is the DNA: TGTGCCAGCAGTCGGACTGGGGGGGGGCTGAGGCAGCCCCAGCATTTT.